This T cell receptor (beta chain) was obtained from a study of cytomegalovirus exposure and HLA in healthy donors. Study-level results: As a later analysis showed, a missense DCLRE1C variant was linked to trimming of TCR beta V- and J-genes. For presence/absence analyses, sequencing depth was assumed to be roughly uniform across donors.

In the PCR, 60 Vbeta and 13 Jbeta primers were used. Clones were sequenced by immunoSEQ multiplex PCR, and TCRdb holds only the in-frame ones, with some missing. This table holds about 110,000 clones, 55% to 75% found once. This clone has more than one count but fewer than ten. Its cognate antigen is unknown. The sequencing sample was made of PBMCs. This clonotype originated in a woman in her sixties or seventies in good health and CMV-seropositive.

The CDR3 DNA sequence: TGCGCCAGCAGCTTGGAGGGGGGGATCGCCTACGAGCAGTACTTC. Translation gives CASSLEGGIAYEQYF. The V and J genes are TRBV5-1 and TRBJ2-7; tentative D call: TRBD2 (7 bases). Per germline, CDR1 SGHRS and CDR2 YFSETQ. This CDR3 spans 15 amino acids. V was shortened by 0 bases and J by 2 bases, with 12 bases between the two germline ends.